The entry that follows covers one TCR beta chain sequence. This clonotype was found a few times. What this receptor recognizes is not known. Qualities for individual bases were not recorded, and no much larger clone is one base off. The germline V gene specifies SGDLS as CDR1 and YYNGEE as CDR2. From the cysteine through the phenylalanine, the CDR3 covers 15 amino acids. Of the read, only the CDR3 DNA is kept; its 45 bases are in frame from base 1. Ends trimmed: V by 0 bases, J by 5 bases; bases unmatched to a gene: 6. TCR cDNA was synthesized by 5'RACE template switching, through which a universal primer site and unique molecular identifiers were introduced. Priming of cDNA synthesis was performed from both the TCR alpha and TCR beta constant segments. Libraries were amplified in two PCR steps, with sample barcodes and sequencing adapters added in the second step. Sequencing of the libraries was done on either Illumina HiSeq 2500 (2x100 bp) or NovaSeq (2x150 bp). The authors' pipeline ran thus. MIGEC handled demultiplexing of reads and collapsing into UMI consensus sequences, while MiXCR performed V(D)J alignment. Vaccine-responding clonotypes were identified with edgeR using replicate PBMC samples, with FDR below 0.01 and a log2 fold change above 5 up to day 15 being required. Bulk clonotypes were assigned CD4 or CD8 identity according to which sequenced CD4 or CD8 repertoire held them at higher abundance. In-frame beta chains were kept once TCRdb had trimmed the public reads at Q25 with fastp and called clones with MiXCR. Rows merge per CDR3 protein into single entries with the most common DNA and genes. The V and J calls and clone size come from TCRdb's table, not from the authors' own analysis. The sample includes hundreds of thousands of distinct CDR3 sequences, with less than 15% observed a single time. Over 13% of the sample belongs to the ten largest clones.

This entry comes from a study of T cells after yellow fever vaccination (dated by TCRdb to between 2018 and 2021). Regarding the study in general: The SMART-Seq v4 Ultra Low Input RNA kit was used to prepare libraries from fractions with low cell numbers. To follow T-cell clones before and after both primary and booster YFV17D yellow fever vaccination, bulk TCR alpha and beta repertoires underwent longitudinal sequencing. Two healthy male donors made up the cohort, one aged 18 to 29 years and the other aged 30 to 40 years. Blood was drawn at multiple timepoints before and after primary and secondary immunization, with bulk PBMC replicates and cell subsets isolated. Results and caveats for the whole study, not just this receptor: The secondary T-cell response was weaker than the primary response but faster, peaking on day 5 instead of day 15. A small share of clonotypes was detected in both CD4 and CD8 compartments, with the overlap likely arising from convergent recombination. Computational filtering was required because FACS-sorted repertoires could contain abundant contaminating clonotypes from the bulk population. After the booster, most of the clones that had expanded following primary vaccination were detected again (just under 97% of CD4 and around 90% of CD8), which suggests that memory was broadly maintained. Because the study included only a couple of donors, the extent to which the findings can be generalized is limited.

This specimen's treatment or condition label, per the study, means: live attenuated yellow fever vaccine strain. At every blood-draw timepoint, two biological replicates of bulk PBMCs were collected. A standard Ficoll-Paque protocol was used to isolate PBMCs from peripheral blood. TriZol was used to extract RNA from bulk PBMCs, from CD4 and CD8 fractions, and from dextramer-positive and dextramer-negative fractions. This sequence uses TRBV9 and TRBJ2-7, and TRBD1 matches 9 of the central bases. Sequenced material: PBMCs, taken on the day of the yellow fever booster vaccination. This receptor was taken from a man aged 25 to 40 who received the YFV17D yellow fever vaccine. At the DNA level, the sequence is TGTGCCAGCAGCGTAGACGGACAGGGGAAGAACGAGCAGTACTTC. Protein translation: CASSVDGQGKNEQYF.